This TCR beta chain was obtained from a study of blood T cells in healthy people across ages. About the study: There was about one barcoded beta molecule captured by template switching per two T cells.

Findings and caveats of the study: Donors of long life had a larger count of naive CD4+ cells and greater diversity than aged donors.

The donors, aged about 6 to 100, were healthy Caucasians from Russia. At least ten counts were recorded for this clonotype. The target antigen is unknown. A second PCR of roughly 7 to 11 cycles used a sample-barcoded 5' primer and a J-beta primer mix. Tagging of each cDNA molecule was performed by a template-switch adaptor with 12 random nucleotides. From the 5' RACE reads, TCRdb called clonotypes with MiXCR, one entry per CDR3 protein. The data hold approximately 810,000 distinct CDR3 sequences, with around 26% observed a single time. Germline V gene data show CDR1 as SGHAT and CDR2 as FQNNGV. The V end was cut by 4 bases, the J end by 4 bases, with 8 bases between. This CDR3 is built from 13 residues.

The source material was blood. The chain uses TRBV11-2 and TRBJ2-1; TRBD1 might be the D (5 bases). This sequence was found in a woman at least 80 years old in good health. The CDR3 region has the DNA TGTGCCAGCAGCTATCGACAGTACAATGAGCAGTTCTTC. Its translation is CASSYRQYNEQFF. The complete variable domain, with remaining parts taken from reference TRBV11-2 and TRBJ2-1, reads EAGVAQSPRYKIIEKRQSVAFWCNPISGHATLYWYQQILGQGPKLLIQFQNNGVVDDSQLPKDRFSAERLKGVDSTLKIQPAKLEDSAVYLCASSYRQYNEQFFGPGTRLTVL.